The count of the clone carrying this T cell receptor beta chain is one. What it binds is not known. J was trimmed by 6 bases and V by 2 bases; bases with no gene match: 6. CDR3 length equals 15 residues. Looked up from germline, CDR1 is MGHRA and CDR2 is YSYEKL. This entry belongs to a study of shared clonotypes between healthy human individuals. Original processing methods: From ImmunoSEQ came sequences covering only the junction and carrying no quality scores, so filtering differed. Data came from immunoSEQ multiplex PCR; TCRdb stores just in-frame clones and leaves some out. Clone size and V and J calls were adopted from that table, with D and trimming inferred from the DNA. Counted here are 630,000 or so clones, 95% to 98% occurring once; the ten biggest clones make up 0.25% to 0.35%. CD8 cells regarded as naive lacked CD45RO, were positively chosen for CCR7, and omitted terminally differentiated effector memory CD45RA+ cells. The study enrolled healthy HIV-negative adults without recent acute infections or vaccinations as donors.

Findings of the study overall: Naive CD4 clonotypes overlapped across a handful of donors at roughly 5%.

The origin of this receptor is a man aged 25-45 years in good health. V gene TRBV4-1 combines with J gene TRBJ2-3, with 9 positions matching TRBD2. Material: naive CD8+ T cells sorted from blood. CDR3 in DNA: TGCGCCAGCAGCCAACCGGGACTAGCTGCGGATACGCAGTATTTT. The encoded protein is CASSQPGLAADTQYF.